This T cell receptor (beta chain) was sequenced in a study of CD8 T cells in Susac syndrome. Study results and caveats: Clonal expansion was present among Susac CD8+ cells. This expansion reached its peak in TEMRA cells and in active patients.

Sequencing targeted TCR beta in T cells from blood (CD8+ and CD4+). With respect to this clonotype: Its antigen remains unidentified.

Reverse transcription of roughly 0.45 to 1 ug RNA was carried out with random hexamers. Coverage of TCR beta CDR3 amplification by immunoSEQ multiplex PCR extended to 54 Vbeta and 13 Jbeta. MiXCR was run by TCRdb on the immunoSEQ multiplex PCR reads, yielding one entry per CDR3 protein. Seen here are some 200,000 distinct CDR3 sequences, 85% to 95% observed once, and the top ten hold around 0.16%. The sequenced sample was CD8+ T cells from PBMCs. This TCR was sampled from a human donor with Susac syndrome.

Here the CDR3 reads CASSLVHLAGGPDTQYF. In DNA, the CDR3 is TGTGCCAGCAGCTTAGTTCATCTAGCGGGAGGGCCAGATACGCAGTATTTT. The genes are TRBV7-9 and TRBJ2-3; TRBD2 agrees at 12 bases. This CDR3 is 17 amino acids long. The trim removed 1 base at V and 4 bases at J, leaving 6 bases unmatched. Germline V gene lookup returns CDR1 SEHNR and CDR2 FQNEAQ (reference sequence).